A single sample gave rise to the 32 T cell receptor beta chains below, sequenced in a study of shared clonotypes between healthy human individuals (dated by TCRdb to 2019 to 2021). The library was prepared using the immunoSEQ multiplex PCR assay. TCRdb provides this immuneACCESS table in a form limited to in-frame rearrangements. Some clones are lacking; in checked studies, under half of them reflect an unresolved V gene, and why the rest are absent is not known. The sample data list roughly 1,000,000 clones, and about 80% of these were observed just once. More than 0.55% of the sample belongs to the ten largest clones. The sequenced sample was memory CD4+ T cells from PBMCs. Explained via the paper, the cell subset or site label denotes: CD45RA-negative fraction. The receptor set was obtained from a man younger than 35 in good health. Some clones in this sample may be carry-over from other donors' samples.

The chain employs TRBV10-1 and TRBJ2-1; D gene unclear. The ends were cut back, 0 bases at V and 7 bases at J, with 16 bases in the middle. Germline values: CDR1 WNHNN, CDR2 SYGVQD (reference sequence). CDR3 size: 16 residues. This chain's CDR3 is CASSESPRRRWNEQFF. The CDR3 nucleotides are TGCGCCAGCAGTGAGTCGCCCCGGCGCCGGTGGAATGAGCAGTTCTTC.

This clone was detected many times. This rearrangement joins TRBV2 to TRBJ1-2; D ambiguous. This CDR3 has 17 residues. Trimming took 2 bases from V and 0 from J, leaving 16 bases between them. Germline CDR1 is SNHLY and CDR2 is FYNNEI. The CDR3 DNA reads TGTGCCAGCAGTGAAACATCAGCGGCGAACTCTAACTATGGCTACACCTTC. Translated, it gives CASSETSAANSNYGYTF.

Points on this clone: Given a far larger clone just one base away, this is likely a sequencing read error. The CDR3: CASSGDSADEKLFF. CDR3 nucleotide sequence: TGTGCCAGCAGCGGGGACAGCGCGGATGAAAAACTGTTTTTT. The V call is TRBV2, the J call TRBJ1-4; 7 bases align to TRBD1. The CDR3 runs to 14 residues. V lost 6 bases, J lost 6 bases, and 7 bases stayed unmatched. Germline V gene data show CDR1 as SNHLY and CDR2 as FYNNEI.

The chain recombines TRBV27 with TRBJ2-1; TRBD2 aligns across 9 bases. The V gene's germline CDR1 is MNHEY and CDR2 SMNVEV (reference sequence). This CDR3 comprises 15 residues. The J segment lost 4 bases and the V segment lost 4 bases, leaving 5 bases of the junction unmatched. The CDR3 DNA follows: TGTGCCAGCAGTTCGACTAGCGGAGTTTACAATGAGCAGTTCTTC. Translation: CASSSTSGVYNEQFF.

The J gene is TRBJ2-5, the V gene TRBV7-2; unclear D gene. The CDR3 spans 13 residues. With 5 bases removed from V and 2 bases from J, the gap between germline ends came to 9 bases. The germline gives CDR1 SGHTA, CDR2 FQGNSA. In nucleotides, the CDR3 is TGTGCCAGCAGCCCGGGCCCTCAAGAGACCCAGTACTTC. Translating it yields CASSPGPQETQYF.

A few counts support this clone. This chain connects TRBV30 to TRBJ1-6; maybe TRBD1 (5 bases). V was pared by 4 bases and J by 6 bases, with 10 bases between. The V gene's germline CDR1 is GTSNPN and CDR2 SVGIG (reference sequence). The CDR3 sequence is 13 residues long. The CDR3 here is CAWTAGPNSPLHF. For the CDR3, the DNA is TGTGCCTGGACGGCAGGGCCTAATTCACCCCTCCACTTT. Full variable domain (rest looked up from reference TRBV30 and TRBJ1-6): SQTIHQWPATLVQPVGSPLSLECTVEGTSNPNLYWYRQAAGRGLQLLFYSVGIGQISSEVPQNLSASRPQDRQFILSSKKLLLSDSGFYLCAWTAGPNSPLHFGNGTRLTVT.

There are a few counts of this clone. The chain has TRBV28 and TRBJ1-1; D not resolved. Trimming left V 2 bases short and J 4 bases short, with 11 bases between. The germline gives CDR1 MDHEN, CDR2 SYDVKM. CDR3 length equals 14 residues. In DNA form, the CDR3 reads TGTGCCAGCAGTTTAGCGAGGGCATTCACTGAAGCTTTCTTT. Translated: CASSLARAFTEAFF.

V and J are TRBV19 and TRBJ2-4; the match to TRBD1 covers 9 bases. Trimming removed 4 bases from V and 1 base from J; junction bases left unmatched: 2. The CDR3 length is 15 residues. The germline CDR1 and CDR2 sequences are LNHDA and SQIVND (reference sequence). The CDR3 is CASSTTGGAKNIQYF. DNA for the CDR3: TGTGCCAGTAGTACGACAGGGGGGGCCAAAAACATTCAGTACTTC.

The rearrangement joins TRBV5-8 to TRBJ1-5; 8 bases agree with TRBD1. This CDR3 region has 17 residues. The J segment lost 1 base and the V segment lost 2 bases, leaving 8 bases of the junction unmatched. Germline CDR1 SGHTS, CDR2 YDEGEE. The CDR3, as DNA: TGTGCCAGCAGCTTCCGACAGGGGATGGGGAGCAATCAGCCCCAGCATTTT. Its translation is CASSFRQGMGSNQPQHF.

This chain links TRBV28 with TRBJ1-2; 9 nucleotides line up with TRBD1. J was trimmed by 0 bases and V by 9 bases; bases with no gene match: 8. The CDR3 loop spans 15 amino acids. Germline V lookup: CDR1 MDHEN, CDR2 SYDVKM. DNA of the CDR3: TGTGCCAGTATCCGGGACAGGGTATCTAACTATGGCTACACCTTC. Encoded protein: CASIRDRVSNYGYTF.

This clone showed up just a few times. V usage is TRBV28 and J usage is TRBJ2-3; no clear D. Between the trimmed V and J ends, which lost 7 bases and 5 bases, there was a span of 10 bases. This CDR3 is 12 amino acids long. CDR1 and CDR2 (germline): MDHEN, SYDVKM. Here the CDR3 DNA reads TGTGCCAGCACCCCCGGCTTAGATACGCAGTATTTT. Translating gives CASTPGLDTQYF.

The CDR3 region is CASSRTSGFSTDTQYF. The DNA for the CDR3 is TGTGCCAGCAGTCGGACTAGCGGGTTTAGCACAGATACGCAGTATTTT. The chain links TRBV7-2 to TRBJ2-3; 11 positions agree with TRBD2. V lost 6 bases and J lost 0; bases outside the gene matches: 5. This CDR3 has 16 residues. Germline V CDR1 and CDR2: SGHTA, FQGNSA.

This chain uses TRBV2 with TRBJ2-3, with a possible D match to TRBD2 (7 bases). Deletions cut 6 bases from V and 9 bases from J, with 13 bases between. Germline CDR1 reads SNHLY; CDR2 reads FYNNEI. This CDR3 has 12 amino acids. CDR3 in amino acids: CASSQGRETQYF. In DNA form, the CDR3 reads TGTGCCAGCAGCCAGGGGCGGGAGACGCAGTATTTT.

V usage is TRBV5-1 and J usage is TRBJ1-5; D is possibly TRBD1 (5 bases). This CDR3 comprises 14 residues. The V gene lost 4 bases and the J gene lost 3 bases, with 11 bases spanning the gap. CDR1 SGHRS and CDR2 YFSETQ come from the germline V gene. The DNA for the CDR3 is TGCGCCAGCAGCCCCCAGGGCTCCAATCAGCCCCAGCATTTT. Translation: CASSPQGSNQPQHF. Filled out from reference TRBV5-1 and TRBJ1-5, the complete variable domain reads KAGVTQTPRYLIKTRGQQVTLSCSPISGHRSVSWYQQTPGQGLQFLFEYFSETQRNKGNFPGRFSGRQFSNSRSEMNVSTLELGDSALYLCASSPQGSNQPQHFGDGTRLSIL.

This chain joins TRBV4-1 and TRBJ2-7; D possibly corresponds to TRBD2 (5 bases). Trimming shortened V by 1 base and J by 6 bases, and 19 bases separated the two germline ends. This CDR3 contains 16 residues. Germline loops: CDR1 MGHRA, CDR2 YSYEKL. In DNA form, the CDR3 reads TGCGCCAGCAGCCAAGGTTTAAGGGCTCAACTAGGCGAGCAGTACTTC. It translates to CASSQGLRAQLGEQYF.

The rearrangement links TRBV7-3 to TRBJ2-3; TRBD1 matches at 8 bases. CDR1 is SGHTA and CDR2 is FQGTGA in the germline V gene. CDR3 size: 14 residues. Trimming took 5 bases from V and 4 from J; bases not matched to a gene: 5. The CDR3 loop is CASSPDRAADTQYF. DNA for the CDR3: TGTGCCAGCAGCCCGGACAGGGCGGCAGATACGCAGTATTTT.

This clone was detected many times. The chain is built from TRBV27 and TRBJ2-7; D is perhaps TRBD2 (7 bases). The CDR3 runs to 17 residues. V was pared by 6 bases and J by 4 bases, with 25 bases between. CDR1 and CDR2 (germline): MNHEY, SMNVEV (reference sequence). For the CDR3, the DNA is TGTGCCAGCAGGAAACACCGCCGACAGGAGGGGGGGTACGAGCAGTACTTC. Translated, it gives CASRKHRRQEGGYEQYF.

This clone was seen once. Within the sample, other DNA sequences also encode this same CDR3. The J gene is TRBJ1-5, the V gene TRBV30; possible D gene TRBD1, 5 bases. Trimming removed 5 bases at V and 7 bases at J, with 15 bases between. The CDR3 runs 13 residues. The germline CDR1 and CDR2 sequences are GTSNPN and SVGIG (reference sequence). CDR3 nucleotide sequence: TGTGCCTGGGGACGGGGGGTTGACCAGCCCCAGCATTTT. This codes for CAWGRGVDQPQHF.

The V and J genes are TRBV19 and TRBJ2-7, with D unclear. Trimming removed 3 bases at V and 4 bases at J, with 13 bases between. The CDR3 runs to 14 residues. Germline CDR1 is LNHDA and CDR2 is SQIVND (reference sequence). Here the CDR3 reads CASSIWANSYEQYF. CDR3 nucleotide sequence: TGTGCCAGTAGTATCTGGGCTAACTCGTACGAGCAGTACTTC.

J is TRBJ1-4 and V is TRBV7-8; 10 bases line up with TRBD1. Germline V CDR1 and CDR2: SGHVS, FQNEAQ. V lost 5 bases and J lost 8; bases outside the gene matches: 8. This CDR3 spans 15 amino acids. The CDR3 is CASSQTGGRQEKLFF. CDR3 DNA: TGTGCCAGCAGCCAGACAGGGGGCAGGCAGGAAAAACTGTTTTTT.

The rearrangement uses TRBV28 and TRBJ2-2; 9 nucleotides align to TRBD1. V was clipped by 6 bases and J by 3 bases; unmatched bases: 2. The CDR3 extends over 14 amino acids. CDR1 is MDHEN and CDR2 is SYDVKM in the germline V gene. The CDR3 protein is CASRRTGDTGELFF. As DNA, the CDR3 is TGTGCCAGCAGAAGGACAGGGGACACCGGGGAGCTGTTTTTT.

The chain uses TRBV11-3 and TRBJ2-5, with 9 bases matching TRBD1. Germline CDR1 reads SGHNT; CDR2 reads YENEEA. J lost 7 bases, V lost 0 bases, and 9 bases had no gene match. The CDR3 sequence is 16 residues long. This CDR3 reads CASSLEQGAGTGTQYF. CDR3 nucleotide sequence: TGTGCCAGCAGCTTAGAACAGGGGGCAGGGACTGGGACCCAGTACTTC.

This rearrangement joins TRBV2 to TRBJ2-1; a possible D gene is TRBD1 (6 bases). The germline V and J ends were trimmed by 8 bases and 1 base, with 12 bases remaining between them. Germline CDR1 reads SNHLY; CDR2 reads FYNNEI. CDR3 length: 14 residues. CDR3 protein: CASLYGQSYNEQFF. The CDR3 region has the DNA TGTGCCAGCCTATACGGACAGTCCTACAATGAGCAGTTCTTC.

The chain combines TRBV5-4 with TRBJ2-3; TRBD1 matches 8 bases. This CDR3 has 13 amino acids. The ends lost 4 bases at V and 4 bases at J; junction bases unmatched: 2. Germline values: CDR1 SGHNT, CDR2 YYREEE (reference sequence). CDR3 sequence (DNA): TGTGCCAGCAGCCTACAGGGGGCAGATACGCAGTATTTT. It yields the protein CASSLQGADTQYF.

This chain links TRBV5-4 with TRBJ2-5; possibly TRBD1 or TRBD2 for D (5 bases each). Per germline, CDR1 SGHNT and CDR2 YYREEE (reference sequence). The germline V and J ends were trimmed by 1 base and 1 base, with 14 bases remaining between them. This CDR3 region has 16 residues. The CDR3 nucleotides read TGTGCCAGCAGCTTGAGATCCGGGACGTCCCAAGAGACCCAGTACTTC. Amino acids: CASSLRSGTSQETQYF.

The rearrangement links TRBV2 to TRBJ2-5; 10 nucleotides agree with TRBD1. J lost 0 bases, V lost 8 bases, and 12 bases had no gene match. Germline V lookup: CDR1 SNHLY, CDR2 FYNNEI. This CDR3 comprises 17 residues. Here the CDR3 DNA reads TGTGCCAGCCACCCCGCTCCGGGACAGGGGTACCAAGAGACCCAGTACTTC. Encoded protein: CASHPAPGQGYQETQYF.

The genes are TRBV7-9 and TRBJ2-5; possible D gene TRBD1, 5 bases. The CDR3 totals 15 residues. Germline CDR1 reads SEHNR; CDR2 reads FQNEAQ (reference sequence). V lost 6 bases and J 4 bases, leaving 18 bases between the germline ends. The CDR3 region is CASSRQNPTLETQYF. In nucleotides, the CDR3 is TGTGCCAGCAGTAGACAGAATCCGACGTTAGAGACCCAGTACTTC.

The rearrangement joins TRBV5-1 to TRBJ1-4; TRBD1 agrees at 8 bases. Losses at the gene ends were 1 base for V and 8 bases for J; bases not matched to a gene: 13. CDR1 and CDR2 from the germline V gene are SGHRS and YFSETQ. The CDR3 contains 17 residues. CDR3 residues: CASSLQGAGGGEEKLFF. CDR3 DNA sequence: TGCGCCAGCAGCTTGCAGGGGGCAGGGGGCGGAGAAGAAAAACTGTTTTTT.

The sample holds a few counts of this clone. The chain is built from TRBV5-1 and TRBJ2-7; D may match TRBD1 or TRBD2 (5 bases each). Germline CDR1 SGHRS, CDR2 YFSETQ. With 3 bases removed from V and 2 bases from J, the gap between germline ends came to 9 bases. CDR3 length equals 13 residues. The CDR3 DNA reads as TGCGCCAGCAGCTCGGGACCGGCCTACGAGCAGTACTTC. Protein product: CASSSGPAYEQYF.

The chain is built from TRBV10-3 and TRBJ2-3; 8 nucleotides match TRBD1. This CDR3 is built from 15 residues. Germline V CDR1 and CDR2: ENHRY, SYGVKD. The junction had 0 bases not matched to a gene; V was cut back by 0 bases and J by 1 base. The CDR3 nucleotides read TGTGCCATCAGTGAGTCGACAGGGGGCACAGATACGCAGTATTTT. This sequence encodes CAISESTGGTDTQYF.

The CDR3 sequence is CASSLVGGLAGANVLTF. CDR3 DNA: TGTGCCAGCAGCCTGGTGGGGGGGCTTGCTGGGGCCAACGTCCTGACTTTC. J is TRBJ2-6 and V is TRBV5-6; TRBD2 is a possible D gene (7 bases). The V and J ends lost 4 bases and 2 bases respectively, with 16 bases between them. The CDR3 sequence is 17 residues long. CDR1 and CDR2 (germline): SGHDT, YYEEEE. Full variable domain (missing parts from reference TRBV5-6 and TRBJ2-6): DAGVTQSPTHLIKTRGQQVTLRCSPKSGHDTVSWYQQALGQGPQFIFQYYEEEERQRGNFPDRFSGHQFPNYSSELNVNALLLGDSALYLCASSLVGGLAGANVLTFGAGSRLTVL.

The table lists this clone with a few counts. This chain links TRBV7-9 with TRBJ1-2; D call uncertain. Trimming took 5 bases from V and 3 from J, leaving 7 bases between them. The V gene's germline CDR1 is SEHNR and CDR2 FQNEAQ (reference sequence). The CDR3 has 12 amino acids. This CDR3 is CASSRTDYGYTF. CDR3 DNA sequence: TGTGCCAGCAGCCGGACCGACTATGGCTACACCTTC.